This T cell receptor beta chain was captured in a study of T cells after yellow fever vaccination (dated by TCRdb to about 2019). As for the study more broadly: The SMART-Seq v4 Ultra Low Input RNA kit was used to prepare libraries from fractions with low cell numbers. Bulk TCR alpha and beta repertoires were sequenced longitudinally to track T-cell clones before and after primary and booster YFV17D yellow fever vaccination. The cohort comprised two healthy male donors, one aged 18 to 30 and one aged 30 to 39 years. Blood was collected at multiple timepoints before and after primary and secondary immunization, and bulk PBMC replicates and cell subsets were isolated. Points the paper makes about the study in general: After the booster, most of the clones that had expanded following primary vaccination were detected again (almost 98% of CD4 and 85% to 90% of CD8), which suggests that memory was broadly maintained. FACS-sorted repertoires could contain abundant contaminating clonotypes from the bulk population, so computational filtering was required. The secondary T-cell response was weaker than the primary response but faster, peaking on day 5 instead of day 15. Because the study included only a couple of donors, the extent to which the findings can be generalized is limited. A small share of clonotypes was detected in both CD4 and CD8 compartments, with the overlap likely arising from convergent recombination.

TCR cDNA was synthesized by 5'RACE template switching, through which a universal primer site and unique molecular identifiers were introduced. cDNA synthesis was primed from both the TCR alpha and TCR beta constant segments. Two PCR steps were used to amplify libraries, with sample barcodes and sequencing adapters being added in the second step. Sequencing of the libraries was done on either Illumina HiSeq 2500 (2x100 bp) or NovaSeq (2x150 bp). In the paper's pipeline: Reads were demultiplexed and collapsed into UMI consensus sequences with MIGEC, and V(D)J alignment was performed with MiXCR. Vaccine-responding clonotypes were defined with edgeR using replicate PBMC samples, requiring FDR below 0.01 and a log2 fold change above 5 up to day 15. Each bulk clonotype received a CD4 or CD8 identity based on whether the sequenced CD4 or CD8 repertoire contained that clonotype at higher abundance. TCRdb reprocessed the public reads (quality trimming at Q25 with fastp, clone calling with MiXCR) and kept in-frame beta chains. Identical CDR3 protein sequences are pooled into one entry, listed with their most common genes and DNA. These V and J calls originate from TCRdb's pipeline instead of the authors' own analysis. For this sample there are about 68,000 distinct CDR3 sequences; about 6.5% appear just once. About 40% of the sample lies in the top ten.

This clonotype was detected only a few times. The antigen this receptor binds is unknown. There are no base qualities to consult, and no much larger clone falls within one base. The CDR3 goes from the cysteine to the phenylalanine over 15 residues. The read is trimmed to its CDR3 DNA, 45 bases read in frame from base 1. CDR1 SEHNR and CDR2 FQNEAQ were looked up in the germline V gene (reference sequence). V loses 4 bases at its end and J loses 6 bases; junction bases beyond the gene matches: 8. The label giving this sample's treatment or condition can be read as: live attenuated yellow fever vaccine strain. A standard Ficoll-Paque protocol was used to isolate PBMCs from peripheral blood. Dynabeads CD4 and CD8 positive selection kits were used to isolate CD4 and CD8 T-cell fractions. TriZol was used to extract RNA from bulk PBMCs, from CD4 and CD8 fractions, and from dextramer-positive and dextramer-negative fractions.

This sample comprised CD8+ T cells sorted from PBMCs, obtained 35 to 50 days after the first yellow fever vaccination. This TCR derives from a man aged 18 to 29 who received the YFV17D yellow fever vaccine. In this chain, TRBV7-9 is recombined with TRBJ1-1, and 10 junctional nucleotides match TRBD1. The nucleotides are TGTGCCAGCAGCTCCCGCGGGACAGGGGACCCTGAAGCTTTCTTT. Its protein is CASSSRGTGDPEAFF.